The 7 T cell receptor beta chains in this list originate from one sample, sequenced in a study of PD-1 blockade in classical Hodgkin lymphoma. The repertoire was sequenced with immunoSEQ multiplex PCR; TCRdb's copy has only in-frame clones and lacks some. Found here are nearly 60,000 clones, 85% to 95% of them singletons; the top ten hold 10%. Each of the patients experienced relapse following autologous stem cell transplantation, and their brentuximab vedotin exposure differed. The sequences come from peripheral blood mononuclear cells (PBMCs), collected before the second cycle of nivolumab. Receptors were obtained from a human donor with classical Hodgkin lymphoma.

J is TRBJ2-1 and V is TRBV5-4, with 7 bases matching TRBD1. Germline CDR1 reads SGHNT; CDR2 reads YYREEE (reference sequence). This CDR3 has 12 residues. Trimming removed 4 bases from V and 8 bases from J; junction bases left unmatched: 3. The chain's CDR3 is CASSRDSDEQFF. As DNA, the CDR3 is TGTGCCAGCAGCCGGGACAGTGATGAGCAGTTCTTC.

The V call is TRBV18, the J call TRBJ2-7; D ambiguous. CDR1 KGHSH and CDR2 LQKENI come from the germline V gene. This CDR3 is built from 17 residues. The V and J ends lost 6 bases and 0 bases respectively, with 21 bases between them. CDR3 bases: TGTGCCAGCTCTATCCAACCCACTCTCCCGAACTCCTACGAGCAGTACTTC. This sequence encodes CASSIQPTLPNSYEQYF.

This clone is termed medium-sized. Additional DNA sequences in this sample encode the identical CDR3. The chain combines TRBV9 with TRBJ2-5; the D gene is possibly TRBD2 (5 bases). The CDR3 covers 14 residues. Trimming removed 3 bases from V and 1 base from J, with 10 bases in between. Germline lookup yields CDR1 SGDLS and CDR2 YYNGEE. The CDR3 coding sequence is TGTGCCAGCAGCGAAGCCGGGGTCCAAGAGACCCAGTACTTC. Residues: CASSEAGVQETQYF.

The chain employs TRBV12-1 and TRBJ2-1; TRBD2 was called by the table and not checked on the DNA. TRBV12-1 is annotated as a pseudogene. The length of the CDR3 is 15 residues. This chain's CDR3 is CASSQLAGGRDEQFF. The DNA for the CDR3 is TGTGCCAGCAGCCAACTAGCGGGGGGGCGGGATGAGCAGTTCTTC.

The chain combines TRBV9 with TRBJ2-1, with 9 bases fitting TRBD1. Germline values: CDR1 SGDLS, CDR2 YYNGEE. The CDR3 length is 14 residues. V lost 4 bases and J lost 8; bases outside the gene matches: 7. The DNA for the CDR3 is TGTGCCAGCAGCCCCCGGGACAGGGAGGATGAGCAGTTCTTC. Residues: CASSPRDREDEQFF.

The chain combines TRBV2 with TRBJ2-2; 11 bases are a match to TRBD2. With V trimmed by 6 bases and J by 6 bases, 9 bases remained unmatched. The CDR3 runs 16 residues. Germline V gene sequence: CDR1 SNHLY, CDR2 FYNNEI. The chain's CDR3 is CASRKTSGDLSGELFF. CDR3 bases: TGTGCCAGCAGGAAGACTAGCGGGGACCTCTCCGGGGAGCTGTTTTTT. Combining the CDR3 with reference TRBV2 and TRBJ2-2 gives the whole variable domain EPEVTQTPSHQVTQMGQEVILRCVPISNHLYFYWYRQILGQKVEFLVSFYNNEISEKSEIFDDQFSVERPDGSNFTLKIRSTKLEDSAMYFCASRKTSGDLSGELFFGEGSRLTVL.

The J gene is TRBJ2-7, the V gene TRBV7-9, with 8 bases aligning to TRBD1. The V gene's germline CDR1 is SEHNR and CDR2 FQNEAQ (reference sequence). The CDR3 is 15 residues long. The V segment lost 3 bases and the J segment 3 bases; nucleotides outside the gene matches: 7. CDR3 DNA sequence: TGTGCCAGCAGCTTTGAAACAGGGGGGATCTACGAGCAGTACTTC. Protein product: CASSFETGGIYEQYF.